This TCR beta chain is from a study of molecular identifiers for immune sequencing clone quantification. The study, taken as a whole, reports: It was shown that clones above 20 RNA copies held over 98% of effector molecules, but under 1% in naive cells. Should identical TCR molecules share a barcode, the sizes of highly expanded clones could be underestimated.

The CDR3 extends over 13 amino acids. The authors built bulk TCR libraries by previously described methods with listed TCR primers. MiXCR was run by TCRdb on the PCR reads, yielding one entry per CDR3 protein. Here the sample spans about 500,000 distinct CDR3 sequences, roughly 26% being singletons. Comment on this clonotype: Its antigen remains unknown. This may come from a read error, since a much larger clone is one base off.

Naive CD8 T cells were FACS-sorted by CD8+CD4-CCR7+CD45RA+ markers. Source material: naive CD8+ T cells from blood, with Jurkat cell RNA spiked in. The subset denotes: FACS-sorted CD8+CD4-CCR7+CD45RA+ naive T cells. This receptor was taken from a human donor in good health. Some libraries in this study had Jurkat cell RNA spiked in. The chain recombines TRBV12-3 or TRBV12-4 with TRBJ1-4, with D hard to call. The CDR3 nucleotides read TGTGCCAGCAGTTTAGCCGGGATGGAAAAACCGTTTTTT. Translated, it gives CASSLAGMEKPFF.